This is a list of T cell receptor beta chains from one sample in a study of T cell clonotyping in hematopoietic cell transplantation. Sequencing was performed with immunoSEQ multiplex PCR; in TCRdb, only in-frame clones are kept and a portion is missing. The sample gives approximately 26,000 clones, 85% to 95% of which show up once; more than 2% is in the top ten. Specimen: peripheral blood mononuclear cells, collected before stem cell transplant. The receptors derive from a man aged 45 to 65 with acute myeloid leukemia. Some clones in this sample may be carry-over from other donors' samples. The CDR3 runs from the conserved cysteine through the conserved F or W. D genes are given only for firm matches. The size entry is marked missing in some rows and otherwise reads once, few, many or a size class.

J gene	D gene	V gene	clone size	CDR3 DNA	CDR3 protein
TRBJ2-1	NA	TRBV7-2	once	TGTGCCAGCAGCTTAGTGGTCAGCTCCTACAATGAGCAGTTCTTC	CASSLVVSSYNEQFF
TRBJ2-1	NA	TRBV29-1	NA	TGCAGCGTTGTACTATTCGATGAGCAGTTCTTC	CSVVLFDEQFF
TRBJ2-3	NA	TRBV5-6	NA	TGTGCCAGCAGCAGTACGAGGGGTAGCACAGATACGCAGTATTTT	CASSSTRGSTDTQYF
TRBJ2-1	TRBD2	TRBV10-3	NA	TGTGCCATCAGTGCGGGACTAGCGGGAGGGATTGATGAGCAGTTCTTC	CAISAGLAGGIDEQFF
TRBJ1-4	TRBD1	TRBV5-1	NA	TGCGCCAGCAGCCTCCGGGGACAGGGGGATGAAAAACTGTTTTTT	CASSLRGQGDEKLFF
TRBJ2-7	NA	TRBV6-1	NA	TGTGCCAGCAGTGGGGGCGCGGGGACCTACGAGCAGTACTTC	CASSGGAGTYEQYF
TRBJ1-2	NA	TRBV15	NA	TGTGCCACCAGCAGAGATTATACGAGCGACTATGGCTACACCTTC	CATSRDYTSDYGYTF
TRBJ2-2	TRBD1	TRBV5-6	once	TGTGCCAGCAGCTTGAAGGGCAGGGGGATTACCGGGGAGCTGTTTTTT	CASSLKGRGITGELFF
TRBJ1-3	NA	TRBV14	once	TGTGCCAGCAGCCGGGACCCCTGGGCGAGCATATATTTT	CASSRDPWASIYF
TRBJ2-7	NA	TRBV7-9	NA	TGTGCCAGCAGCTTAGGTCGGGACTCCTACGAGCAGTACTTC	CASSLGRDSYEQYF
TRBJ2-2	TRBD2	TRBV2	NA	TGTGCCAGCAACCCGGGACTAGCGGGGGGCATAGGGGAGCTGTTTTTT	CASNPGLAGGIGELFF
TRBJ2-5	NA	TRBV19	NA	TGTGCCAGTAGTGTCCAGGGCTACGTGGGGGAGACCCAGTACTTC	CASSVQGYVGETQYF
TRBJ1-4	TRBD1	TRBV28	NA	TGTGCCAGCACGGAGGCGGGACAGGGGGGTGAAAAACTGTTTTTT	CASTEAGQGGEKLFF
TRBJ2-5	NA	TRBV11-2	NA	TGTGCCAGCAGCCCGGACAGAATCGGAGAGACCCAGTACTTC	CASSPDRIGETQYF
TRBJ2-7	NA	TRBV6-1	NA	TGTGCCAGCGCTACAGCGTACGAGCAGTACTTC	CASATAYEQYF
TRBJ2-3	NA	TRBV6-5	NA	TGTGCCAGCAGTTATGCACTAGGCGAAACCACAGATACGCAGTATTTT	CASSYALGETTDTQYF
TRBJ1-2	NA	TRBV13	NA	TGTGCCAGCACCCACTCTAACTATGGCTACACCTTC	CASTHSNYGYTF
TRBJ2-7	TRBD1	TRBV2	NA	TGTGCCAGCAGTGAACACGGGACAGGCGACTACGAGCAGTACTTC	CASSEHGTGDYEQYF
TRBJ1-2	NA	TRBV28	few	TGTGCCAGCAGTTTTCCTGGCAAGAACTATGGCTACACCTTC	CASSFPGKNYGYTF
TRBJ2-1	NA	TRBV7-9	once	TGTGCCAGCAGCTTACTAGCCTCGGGGCCCCTGATGGAGGAGCAGTTCTTC	CASSLLASGPLMEEQFF
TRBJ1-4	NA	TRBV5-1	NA	TGCGCCAGCGGCCTGTTCGACTCGACAGACAACAATGAAAAACTGTTTTTT	CASGLFDSTDNNEKLFF
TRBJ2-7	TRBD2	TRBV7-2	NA	TGTGCCAGCAGCTTAGCGACTAGCGTCCACGAGCAGTACTTC	CASSLATSVHEQYF
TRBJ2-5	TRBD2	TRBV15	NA	TGTGCCACCAGCAGCAGCGGGATGGAGACCCAGTACTTC	CATSSSGMETQYF
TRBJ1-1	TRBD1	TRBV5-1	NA	TGCGCCAGCATGGTTACCCCGGGACAGGGGAACACTGAAGCTTTCTTT	CASMVTPGQGNTEAFF
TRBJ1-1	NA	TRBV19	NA	TGTGCCAGTAGCACGGGAGGAGGGGTGAACACTGAAGCTTTCTTT	CASSTGGGVNTEAFF
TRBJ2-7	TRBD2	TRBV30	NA	TGTGCCTGCCGACTAGCGGGGTTTGCGGGGGAGCAGTACTTC	CACRLAGFAGEQYF
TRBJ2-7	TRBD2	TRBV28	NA	TGTGCCAGCAGTTGGAACCTCGGACTAGCGGGAGACTCCTACGAGCAGTACTTC	CASSWNLGLAGDSYEQYF
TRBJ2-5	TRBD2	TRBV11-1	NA	TGTGCCAGCAGCTTAGAACTAGCGGGGGACGAGACCCAGTACTTC	CASSLELAGDETQYF
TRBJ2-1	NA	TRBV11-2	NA	TGTGCCAGCAGCGTCTGGGCCAACGGCTGGGAGCAGTTCTTC	CASSVWANGWEQFF
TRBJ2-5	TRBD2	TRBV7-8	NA	TGTGCCAGCAGCTTCTTCGGGGGGGGGCTGGAGACCCAGTACTTC	CASSFFGGGLETQYF
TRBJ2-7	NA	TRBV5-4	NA	TGTGCCAGCAGATCCGGGACGGACTCCTACGAGCAGTACTTC	CASRSGTDSYEQYF
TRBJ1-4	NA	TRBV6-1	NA	TGTGCCAGCAGTGATTGGAGTGCAACTAATGAAAAACTGTTTTTT	CASSDWSATNEKLFF
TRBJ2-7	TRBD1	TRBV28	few	TGTGCCAGCAGCCCGGACAGGGGCGTTGTCTACGAGCAGTACTTC	CASSPDRGVVYEQYF
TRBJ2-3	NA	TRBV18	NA	TGTGCCAGCTCCACAGGGGATACGCAGTATTTT	CASSTGDTQYF
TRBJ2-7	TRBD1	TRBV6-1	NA	TGTGCCAGCAGTGAATGGAAGGGGGGACAGGGGGAATTC	CASSEWKGGQGEF
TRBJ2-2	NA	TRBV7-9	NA	TGTGCCAGCAGCTTAACGGGCCCAGGAGGGGAGCTGTTTTTT	CASSLTGPGGELFF
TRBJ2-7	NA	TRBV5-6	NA	TGTGCCAGCAGCTTGACCTGGAGGCAACACTACGAGCAGTACTTC	CASSLTWRQHYEQYF
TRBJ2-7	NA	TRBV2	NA	TGTGCCAGCAGTGAAGGGGCCTCGGGGCCCTTC	CASSEGASGPF
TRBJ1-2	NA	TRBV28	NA	TGTGCCAGCAGCCCCAGGCCCCTTTACAACTATGGCTACACCTTC	CASSPRPLYNYGYTF
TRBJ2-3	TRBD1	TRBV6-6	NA	TGTGCCAGCAGTTCAGGGGGAAGAGCTGATACGCAGTATTTT	CASSSGGRADTQYF
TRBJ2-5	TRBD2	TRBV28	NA	TGTGCCAGCGGTATAGCGGGACAAGAGACCCAGTACTTC	CASGIAGQETQYF
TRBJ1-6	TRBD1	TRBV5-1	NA	TGCGCCAGCAGCTTGGCCGTTACGACAGGGTGGGATTCACCCCTCCACTTT	CASSLAVTTGWDSPLHF
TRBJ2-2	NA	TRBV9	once	TGTGCCAGCAGCGTAGAGTTGAGGAGGGAGCTGTTTTTT	CASSVELRRELFF
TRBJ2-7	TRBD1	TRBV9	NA	TGTGCCAGCAGCGAGGGACAGGGGCCTAGCTACGAGCAGTACTTC	CASSEGQGPSYEQYF
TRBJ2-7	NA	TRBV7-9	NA	TGTGCCAGCAGCTCCAGATGGGAGCAGTACTTC	CASSSRWEQYF
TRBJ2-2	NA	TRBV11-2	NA	TGTGCCAGCAGCTCCAGAACGGGACAGCTGTTTTTT	CASSSRTGQLFF
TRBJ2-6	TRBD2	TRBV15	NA	TGTGCCACCAGCAGGGCGGGAGGAGGGGCCAACGTCCTGACTTTC	CATSRAGGGANVLTF
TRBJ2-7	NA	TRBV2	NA	TGTGCCACCACCGGGACCCTCGGGCTCGAGCAGTACTTC	CATTGTLGLEQYF
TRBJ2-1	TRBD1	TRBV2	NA	TGTGCCAGCCGGACAGGCCAATACAATGAGCAGTTCTTC	CASRTGQYNEQFF
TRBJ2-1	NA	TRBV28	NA	TGTGCACTAGGGGGTGCCTACAATGAGCAGTTCTTC	CALGGAYNEQFF
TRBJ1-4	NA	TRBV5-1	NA	TGCGCCAGCAGCTTGGCCAGTGCAACTAATGAAAAACTGTTTTTT	CASSLASATNEKLFF
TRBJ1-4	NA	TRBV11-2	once	TGTGCCAGCAGCTTAGTGCAGGCAGAAAAACTGTTTTTT	CASSLVQAEKLFF
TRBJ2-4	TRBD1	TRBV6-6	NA	TGTGCCAGCACCCTCACCGGGACAGGGGGAAACATTCAGTACTTC	CASTLTGTGGNIQYF